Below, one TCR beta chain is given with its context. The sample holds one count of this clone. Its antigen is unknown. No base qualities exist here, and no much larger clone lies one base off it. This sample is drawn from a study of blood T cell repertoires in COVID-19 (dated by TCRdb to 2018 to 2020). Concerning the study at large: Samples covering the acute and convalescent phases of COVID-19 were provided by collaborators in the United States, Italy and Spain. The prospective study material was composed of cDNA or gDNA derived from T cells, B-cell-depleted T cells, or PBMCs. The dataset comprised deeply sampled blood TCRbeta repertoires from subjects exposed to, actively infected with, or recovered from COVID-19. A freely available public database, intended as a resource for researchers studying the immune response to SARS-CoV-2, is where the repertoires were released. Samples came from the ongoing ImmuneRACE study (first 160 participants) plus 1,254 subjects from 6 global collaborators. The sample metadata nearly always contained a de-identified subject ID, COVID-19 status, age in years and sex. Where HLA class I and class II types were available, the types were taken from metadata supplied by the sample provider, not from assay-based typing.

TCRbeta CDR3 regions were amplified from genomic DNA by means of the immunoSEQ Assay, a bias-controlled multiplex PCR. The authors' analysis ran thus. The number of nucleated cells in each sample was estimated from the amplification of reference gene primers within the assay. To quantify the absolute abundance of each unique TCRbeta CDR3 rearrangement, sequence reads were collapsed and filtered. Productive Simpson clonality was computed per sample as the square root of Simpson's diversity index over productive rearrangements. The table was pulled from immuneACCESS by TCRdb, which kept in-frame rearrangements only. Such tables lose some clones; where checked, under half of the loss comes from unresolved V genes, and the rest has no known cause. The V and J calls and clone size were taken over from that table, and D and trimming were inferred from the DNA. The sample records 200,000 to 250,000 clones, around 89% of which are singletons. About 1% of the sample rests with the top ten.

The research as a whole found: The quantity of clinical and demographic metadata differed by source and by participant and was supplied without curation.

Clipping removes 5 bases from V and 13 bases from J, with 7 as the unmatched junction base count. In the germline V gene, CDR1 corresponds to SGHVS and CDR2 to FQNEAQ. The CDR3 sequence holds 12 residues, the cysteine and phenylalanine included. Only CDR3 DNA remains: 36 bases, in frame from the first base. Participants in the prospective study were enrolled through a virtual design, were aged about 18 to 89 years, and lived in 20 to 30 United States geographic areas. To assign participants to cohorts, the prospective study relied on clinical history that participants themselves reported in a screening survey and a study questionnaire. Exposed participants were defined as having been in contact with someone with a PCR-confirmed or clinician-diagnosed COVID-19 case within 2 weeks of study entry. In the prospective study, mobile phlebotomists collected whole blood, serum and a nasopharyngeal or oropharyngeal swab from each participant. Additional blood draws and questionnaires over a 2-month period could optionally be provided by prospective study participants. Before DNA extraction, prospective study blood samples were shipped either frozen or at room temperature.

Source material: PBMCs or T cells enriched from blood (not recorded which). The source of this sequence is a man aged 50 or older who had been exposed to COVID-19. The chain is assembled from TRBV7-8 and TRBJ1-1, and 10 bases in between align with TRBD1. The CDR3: CASSPGQGFGFF. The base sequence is TGTGCCAGCAGCCCGGGACAGGGGTTTGGTTTCTTT.